The next 21 T cell receptor beta chains were all read from a single sample in a study of Ad26.COV2.S vaccination and SARS-CoV-2 variants (dated by TCRdb to about 2021). Receptors were amplified or captured by the immunoSEQ multiplex PCR assay. The table comes from immuneACCESS by way of TCRdb, which keeps in-frame sequences with V and J called. Part of the clones is missing from these tables; in studies checked, under half for an unresolved V gene and the rest for unknown reasons. The sample yields some 480,000 clones; roughly 85% were counted once. The ten largest clones represent 9.5% to 15% of the sample. In light of the paper, this sample's treatment or condition label describes: 15 to 20 received Ad26.COV2.S at low or high dose, single or two shots; about 5 received placebo; per-sample allocation not given. For vaccine and placebo recipients, repertoires were sequenced using samples collected on day 63 after the first injection.

This material consisted of peripheral blood, taken in a trial of Ad26.COV2.S vaccine versus placebo. Every receptor here comes from a person between 18 and 65 years old who received the Ad26.COV2.S COVID-19 vaccine or a placebo.

The chain carries TRBV30 and TRBJ1-2, with D possibly being TRBD1 (6 bases). The germline gives CDR1 GTSNPN, CDR2 SVGIG (reference sequence). The V and J ends lost 0 bases and 3 bases respectively, with 17 bases between them. This CDR3 has 16 amino acids. The CDR3 DNA reads as TGTGCCTGGAGTGTGGGGCTATACAGGGATGACTATGGCTACACCTTC. It codes for CAWSVGLYRDDYGYTF.

The J gene is TRBJ1-1, the V gene TRBV29-1; a weak D match, TRBD1 (6 bases). V was clipped by 8 bases and J by 2 bases, with 15 bases between them. Per the germline V gene, CDR1 is SQVTM and CDR2 is ANQGSEA. There are 13 residues in the CDR3. The CDR3 reads CSSGGGTNTEAFF. The CDR3, as DNA: TGCAGCTCGGGAGGGGGAACAAACACTGAAGCTTTCTTT.

This chain joins TRBV4-2 and TRBJ2-1; maybe TRBD1 (7 bases). Germline CDR1 is LGHNA and CDR2 is YNFKEQ. CDR3 size: 15 residues. V lost 2 bases and J 10 bases, leaving 18 bases between the germline ends. CDR3 DNA: TGTGCCAGCAGCCAACCAGGGGGGTCCCACACCGAGCAGTTCTTC. Protein sequence: CASSQPGGSHTEQFF.

The chain couples TRBV2 to TRBJ2-7; D unresolved. V lost 7 bases and J 6 bases, leaving 19 bases between the germline ends. The CDR3 consists of 14 residues. Germline assignment: CDR1 SNHLY and CDR2 FYNNEI. The CDR3 region has the DNA TGTGCCAGCACCTTGTTACCCGGAGACGGCGAGCAGTACTTC. The encoded protein is CASTLLPGDGEQYF.

This clone is a singleton in its sample. For the CDR3, the DNA is TGTGCCAGCTCACCGACAGAAAATCAGCCCCAGCATTTT. This translates into CASSPTENQPQHF. The chain is built from TRBV18 and TRBJ1-5, with a weak D call TRBD1 (5 bases). Germline V lookup: CDR1 KGHSH, CDR2 LQKENI. The CDR3 is 13 residues long. V lost 3 bases and J 4 bases, leaving 7 bases between the germline ends.

The V gene is TRBV30, the J gene TRBJ1-1, with 7 positions matching TRBD1. This CDR3 region has 13 residues. With 4 bases clipped from V and 2 bases from J, the junction kept 4 bases outside the gene matches. Germline loops: CDR1 GTSNPN, CDR2 SVGIG (reference sequence). In DNA, the CDR3 is TGTGCCTGGAACGGGGACAGCAACACTGAAGCTTTCTTT. It codes for CAWNGDSNTEAFF. The variable domain in full, with the rest retrieved from reference TRBV30 and TRBJ1-1, is SQTIHQWPATLVQPVGSPLSLECTVEGTSNPNLYWYRQAAGRGLQLLFYSVGIGQISSEVPQNLSASRPQDRQFILSSKKLLLSDSGFYLCAWNGDSNTEAFFGQGTRLTVV.

This chain joins TRBV11-2 and TRBJ2-3; the D gene is possibly TRBD1 (5 bases). The CDR3 extends over 14 amino acids. Germline CDR1 SGHAT, CDR2 FQNNGV. Trimming left V 7 bases short and J 0 bases short, with 11 bases between. CDR3 nucleotides: TGTGCCAGCACACGACAGACTAGCACAGATACGCAGTATTTT. Translation: CASTRQTSTDTQYF.

The rearrangement joins TRBV28 to TRBJ1-2; D call uncertain. V lost 2 bases to trimming and J lost 0 bases, with 10 bases between them. The CDR3 runs to 15 residues. Germline CDR1 and CDR2: MDHEN and SYDVKM. The CDR3 protein is CASSLRLSANYGYTF. The DNA for the CDR3 is TGTGCCAGCAGTTTACGCCTCTCTGCTAACTATGGCTACACCTTC.

V gene TRBV5-4 combines with J gene TRBJ1-6, with TRBD1 matching 9 bases. Germline V lookup: CDR1 SGHNT, CDR2 YYREEE (reference sequence). The V and J ends lost 0 bases and 8 bases, in that order; junction bases with no gene match: 0. CDR3 length: 14 amino acids. CDR3 DNA sequence: TGTGCCAGCAGCTTGGGGGACAGGGATTCACCCCTCCACTTT. This sequence encodes CASSLGDRDSPLHF.

V gene TRBV27 combines with J gene TRBJ1-2; D not resolved. The germline V gene encodes CDR1 MNHEY and CDR2 SMNVEV (reference sequence). The ends were cut back, 2 bases at V and 1 base at J, with 5 bases in the middle. This CDR3 has 13 residues. The CDR3 loop is CASSLRFNYGYTF. The CDR3 nucleotides are TGTGCCAGCAGTTTAAGATTTAACTATGGCTACACCTTC.

In its sample, this clone was seen once. This sequence joins TRBV18 and TRBJ1-3, with unresolved D. CDR3 length equals 16 residues. V lost 3 bases and J lost 0, with 12 bases in between. The germline gives CDR1 KGHSH, CDR2 LQKENI. The CDR3 reads CASSPQIVSSGNTIYF. The CDR3 nucleotides read TGTGCCAGCTCACCCCAAATCGTGAGCTCTGGAAACACCATATATTTT.

This clone was observed once. This chain links TRBV5-5 with TRBJ1-1; D not resolved. CDR1 is SGHKS, CDR2 YYEKEE, per germline (reference sequence). This CDR3 contains 13 residues. V lost 7 bases and J lost 0, with 10 bases in between. The CDR3 nucleotides are TGTGCCAGCTGGCCCTTATTGAACACTGAAGCTTTCTTT. This codes for CASWPLLNTEAFF. The variable domain in full, with the rest retrieved from reference TRBV5-5 and TRBJ1-1, is DAGVTQSPTHLIKTRGQQVTLRCSPISGHKSVSWYQQVLGQGPQFIFQYYEKEERGRGNFPDRFSARQFPNYSSELNVNALLLGDSALYLCASWPLLNTEAFFGQGTRLTVV.

V gene TRBV5-4 combines with J gene TRBJ2-1; 11 bases align to TRBD1. V trimming: 4 bases; J trimming: 6 bases; junction bases outside the gene matches: 9. CDR1 and CDR2 from the germline V gene are SGHNT and YYREEE (reference sequence). The CDR3 loop spans 16 amino acids. DNA of the CDR3: TGTGCCAGCAGCCGGGTGGGACAGGGGGTGGGCAATGAGCAGTTCTTC. As protein: CASSRVGQGVGNEQFF.

This chain links TRBV11-3 with TRBJ1-2, with D possibly TRBD1 on 6 matching bases. The CDR3 loop spans 13 amino acids. Germline V CDR1 and CDR2: SGHNT, YENEEA. Trimming shortened V by 6 bases and J by 6 bases, and 14 bases separated the two germline ends. The CDR3 DNA is TGTGCCAGCAGGCGGACAGACCCAGATGGCTACACCTTC. This translates into CASRRTDPDGYTF.

This clone showed up just a few times. A read error may produce the germline difference seen at one junction end. V usage is TRBV6-1 and J usage is TRBJ1-2; 7 positions match TRBD1. The CDR3 consists of 13 residues. Per the germline V gene, CDR1 is MNHNS and CDR2 is SASEGT. CDR3 sequence: CASSEAQGGQEAF. The CDR3 DNA reads as TGTGCCAGCAGTGAAGCGCAGGGGGGGCAGGAAGCCTTC.

The V gene is TRBV7-9, the J gene TRBJ1-5; D gene ambiguous. The CDR3 is 13 residues long. Trimming took off 3 bases at V and 1 base at J, with 4 bases between the two ends. CDR1 SEHNR and CDR2 FQNEAQ come from the germline V gene (reference sequence). Here the CDR3 DNA reads TGTGCCAGCAGCTTGTTGAGCAATCAGCCCCAGCATTTT. Translation gives CASSLLSNQPQHF. The full variable domain, in which reference TRBV7-9 and TRBJ1-5 provide the parts outside the CDR3, is DTGVSQNPRHKITKRGQNVTFRCDPISEHNRLYWYRQTLGQGPEFLTYFQNEAQLEKSRLLSDRFSAERPKGSFSTLEIQRTEQGDSAMYLCASSLLSNQPQHFGDGTRLSIL.

In DNA, the CDR3 is TGCAGCGTCGGCGGGGCTAGGGGGAACATTCAGTACTTC. Translated, it gives CSVGGARGNIQYF. J is TRBJ2-4 and V is TRBV29-1; possibly TRBD1 or TRBD2 for D (6 bases each). CDR1 is SQVTM and CDR2 is ANQGSEA in the germline V gene. The CDR3 is made up of 13 amino acids. The ends were cut back, 6 bases at V and 7 bases at J, with 16 bases in the middle.

This chain links TRBV29-1 with TRBJ1-4, with a weak D call TRBD1 (5 bases). V shed 7 bases and J shed 3 bases, with 12 bases lying between them. This CDR3 spans 13 amino acids. In germline, CDR1 is SQVTM, CDR2 ANQGSEA. This CDR3 is CSAWGPANEKLFF. Written as DNA, the CDR3 is TGCAGCGCTTGGGGACCCGCTAATGAAAAACTGTTTTTT.

The V call is TRBV6-2 or TRBV6-3, the J call TRBJ1-2; 8 bases align to TRBD1. Germline trimming cut 0 bases from V and 8 bases from J; bases unmatched to any gene: 17. Germline values: CDR1 MNHEY, CDR2 SVGEGT. The CDR3 runs 18 residues. The chain's CDR3 is CASSYSNLAGGAFGGYTF. CDR3 sequence (DNA): TGTGCCAGCAGTTACTCGAACCTGGCAGGGGGCGCTTTCGGGGGCTACACCTTC.

The chain recombines TRBV10-3 with TRBJ1-6, with D unclear. Trimming cost V 7 bases and J 10 bases, with 14 bases left between them. The CDR3 runs 13 residues. CDR1 and CDR2 (germline): ENHRY, SYGVKD. The CDR3 bases are TGTGCCATCAACGAGCTGGGAGGATCACCCCTCCACTTT. Amino acids: CAINELGGSPLHF.

This sequence joins TRBV5-5 and TRBJ1-1; D uncertain. Per germline, CDR1 SGHKS and CDR2 YYEKEE (reference sequence). V was shortened by 5 bases and J by 4 bases, with 15 bases between the two germline ends. The CDR3 spans 14 residues. CDR3 coding DNA: TGTGCCAGCAGTTCAGCCGGCGGTGTCACTGAAGCTTTCTTT. It codes for CASSSAGGVTEAFF.